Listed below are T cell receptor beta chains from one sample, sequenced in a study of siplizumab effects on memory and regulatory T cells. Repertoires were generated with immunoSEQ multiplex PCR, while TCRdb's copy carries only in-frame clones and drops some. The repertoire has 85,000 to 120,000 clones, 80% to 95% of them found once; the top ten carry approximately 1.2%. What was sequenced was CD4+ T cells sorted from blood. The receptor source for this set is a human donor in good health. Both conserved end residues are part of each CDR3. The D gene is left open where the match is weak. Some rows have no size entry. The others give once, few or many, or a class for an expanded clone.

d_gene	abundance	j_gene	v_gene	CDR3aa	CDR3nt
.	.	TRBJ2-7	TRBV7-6	CASSLADQLAGEQYF	TGTGCCAGCAGCTTAGCTGATCAGCTGGCTGGCGAGCAGTACTTC
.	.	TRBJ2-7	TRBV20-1	CSAIRAYEQYF	TGCAGTGCTATTAGGGCTTACGAGCAGTACTTC
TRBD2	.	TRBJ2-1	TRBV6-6	CASSYKASGRDEQFF	TGTGCCAGCAGTTACAAGGCTAGCGGGCGGGATGAGCAGTTCTTC
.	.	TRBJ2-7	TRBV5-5	CASSLVPDSSYEQYF	TGTGCCAGCAGCTTGGTTCCGGACAGCTCCTACGAGCAGTACTTC
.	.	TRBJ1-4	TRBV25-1	CASSEGRSPVGEKLFF	TGTGCCAGCAGTGAGGGGCGGAGCCCTGTCGGTGAAAAACTGTTTTTT
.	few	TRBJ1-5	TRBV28	CASSLRSSHQPQHF	TGTGCCAGCAGTTTAAGATCGTCACATCAGCCCCAGCATTTT
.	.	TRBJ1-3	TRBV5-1	CASSLAASGNTIYF	TGCGCCAGCAGCTTAGCGGCGTCTGGAAACACCATATATTTT
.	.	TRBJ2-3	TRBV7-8	CASSLGQLSTDTQYF	TGTGCCAGCAGCTTAGGACAGCTTAGCACAGATACGCAGTATTTT
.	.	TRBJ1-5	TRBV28	CASSLMGQGSFQPQHF	TGTGCCAGCAGTTTGATGGGGCAGGGTAGTTTTCAGCCCCAGCATTTT
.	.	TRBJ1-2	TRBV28	CASSFDRSHGYTF	TGTGCCAGCAGTTTCGACAGGTCCCATGGCTACACCTTC
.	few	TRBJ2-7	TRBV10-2	CASSEFAGPYEQYF	TGCGCCAGCAGTGAGTTTGCGGGCCCCTACGAGCAGTACTTC
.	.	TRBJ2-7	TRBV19	CASSTQRSGYEQYF	TGTGCCAGTAGTACCCAGAGGAGTGGCTACGAGCAGTACTTC
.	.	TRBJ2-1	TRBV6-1	CASSWTGGNSDEQFF	TGTGCCAGCAGTTGGACAGGCGGGAATTCTGATGAGCAGTTCTTC
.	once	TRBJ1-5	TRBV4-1	CASSQDIIRSNQPQHF	TGCGCCAGCAGCCAAGATATTATCAGAAGCAATCAGCCCCAGCATTTT
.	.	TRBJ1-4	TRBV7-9	CASSFRGTNEKLFF	TGTGCCAGCAGCTTCAGGGGTACTAATGAAAAACTGTTTTTT
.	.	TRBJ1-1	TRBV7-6	CASSLGQGLGAFF	TGTGCCAGCAGCTTAGGGCAGGGCTTGGGCGCTTTCTTT
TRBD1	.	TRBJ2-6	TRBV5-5	CASSLEGGGFGANVLTF	TGTGCCAGCAGCTTGGAAGGGGGCGGATTTGGGGCCAACGTCCTGACTTTC
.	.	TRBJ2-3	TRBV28	CASISQEDTQYF	TGTGCCAGCATATCGCAAGAGGATACGCAGTATTTT
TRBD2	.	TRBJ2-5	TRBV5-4	CASSIGLAEETQYF	TGTGCCAGCAGCATTGGACTAGCGGAAGAGACCCAGTACTTC
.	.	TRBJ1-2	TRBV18	CASSPSIDSFNGYTF	TGTGCCAGCTCACCAAGTATAGACAGTTTTAATGGCTACACCTTC
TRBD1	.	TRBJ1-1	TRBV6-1	CASSVRGPGYTEAFF	TGTGCCAGCAGTGTCAGGGGGCCTGGGTACACTGAAGCTTTCTTT
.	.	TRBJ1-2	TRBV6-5	CASRRDGNYGYTF	TGTGCCAGCAGGAGAGACGGTAACTATGGCTACACCTTC
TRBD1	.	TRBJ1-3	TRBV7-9	CASSLSSGLRDSGNTIYF	TGTGCCAGCAGCTTAAGTAGCGGCCTAAGGGACAGCGGAAACACCATATATTTT
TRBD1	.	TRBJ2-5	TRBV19	CASSSKTGGMGTQYF	TGTGCCAGTAGTTCTAAGACAGGGGGGATGGGGACCCAGTACTTC
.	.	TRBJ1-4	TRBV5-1	CASNQVREIEKLFF	TGCGCCAGCAATCAAGTAAGGGAGATTGAAAAACTGTTTTTT
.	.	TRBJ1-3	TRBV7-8	CASSLQDPNSGNTIYF	TGTGCCAGCAGCTTACAAGACCCGAATTCTGGAAACACCATATATTTT
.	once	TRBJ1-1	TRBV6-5	CASIRQENTEAFF	TGTGCCAGCATCCGACAGGAGAACACTGAAGCTTTCTTT
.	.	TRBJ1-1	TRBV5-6	CASSPAGINTEAFF	TGTGCCAGCAGCCCGGCGGGGATTAACACTGAAGCTTTCTTT
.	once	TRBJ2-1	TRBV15	CATSRDHAGPFNEQFF	TGTGCCACCAGCAGAGATCACGCGGGACCTTTCAATGAGCAGTTCTTC
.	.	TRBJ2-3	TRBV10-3	CAISFSDTDTQYF	TGTGCCATCAGCTTCAGCGACACAGATACGCAGTATTTT
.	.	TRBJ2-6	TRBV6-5	CASSYARTGANVLTF	TGTGCCAGCAGTTACGCGCGGACCGGGGCCAACGTCCTGACTTTC
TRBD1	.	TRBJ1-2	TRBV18	CASSPLPGQPITDGYTF	TGTGCCAGCTCACCACTCCCGGGACAGCCGATAACGGATGGCTACACCTTC
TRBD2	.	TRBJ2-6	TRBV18	CASSPGLADSGANVLTF	TGTGCCAGCTCACCAGGACTAGCGGACTCTGGGGCCAACGTCCTGACTTTC
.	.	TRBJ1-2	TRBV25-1	CASSELGLYGYTF	TGTGCCAGCAGTGAATTGGGCCTCTATGGCTACACCTTC
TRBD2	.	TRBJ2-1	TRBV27	CASSLSKVGRGVDEQFF	TGTGCCAGCAGTTTATCGAAGGTCGGGAGGGGAGTCGATGAGCAGTTCTTC
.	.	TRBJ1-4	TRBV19	CASSTTAPAYEKLFF	TGTGCCAGTAGTACGACAGCACCAGCGTATGAAAAACTGTTTTTT
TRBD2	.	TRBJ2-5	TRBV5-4	CASSFTSGSTLETQYF	TGTGCCAGCAGCTTTACTAGCGGGAGTACATTGGAGACCCAGTACTTC